This TCR beta chain was identified during a study of control samples from healthy donors and cancer patients. V was clipped by 4 bases and J by 0 bases; unmatched bases: 10. Germline CDR1 SGHKS, CDR2 YYEKEE (reference sequence). CDR3 length: 18 residues. Profiled with immunoSEQ multiplex PCR; TCRdb holds only in-frame clones, not every one. There are under 150,000 clones in the sample; around 93% occur only once, and about 1.5% lies in the top ten. Sequences were obtained from PBMCs. The TCR was taken from a man aged 50-59 years with head and neck cancer. This chain links TRBV5-5 with TRBJ1-1, with 12 bases aligning to TRBD1. CDR3 amino acids: CASSAGQGAHFMNTEAFF. The CDR3 DNA reads as TGTGCCAGCAGCGCGGGACAGGGGGCCCATTTCATGAACACTGAAGCTTTCTTT. The complete variable domain, with remaining parts taken from reference TRBV5-5 and TRBJ1-1, reads DAGVTQSPTHLIKTRGQQVTLRCSPISGHKSVSWYQQVLGQGPQFIFQYYEKEERGRGNFPDRFSARQFPNYSSELNVNALLLGDSALYLCASSAGQGAHFMNTEAFFGQGTRLTVV.